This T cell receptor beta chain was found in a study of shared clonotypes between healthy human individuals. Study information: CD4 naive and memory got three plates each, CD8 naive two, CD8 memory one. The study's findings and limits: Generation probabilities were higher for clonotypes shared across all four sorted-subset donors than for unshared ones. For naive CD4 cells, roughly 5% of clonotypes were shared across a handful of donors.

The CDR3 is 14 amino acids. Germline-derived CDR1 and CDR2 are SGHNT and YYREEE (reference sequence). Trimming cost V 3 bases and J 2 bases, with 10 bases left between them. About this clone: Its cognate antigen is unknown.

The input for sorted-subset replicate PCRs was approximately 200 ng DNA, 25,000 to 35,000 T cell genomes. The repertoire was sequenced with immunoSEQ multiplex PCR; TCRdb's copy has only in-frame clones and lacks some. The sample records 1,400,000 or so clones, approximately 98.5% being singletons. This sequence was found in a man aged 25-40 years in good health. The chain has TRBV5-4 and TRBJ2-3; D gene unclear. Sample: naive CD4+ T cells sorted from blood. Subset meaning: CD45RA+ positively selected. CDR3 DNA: TGTGCCAGCAGCTCACCTACGGCCACAGATACGCAGTATTTT. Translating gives CASSSPTATDTQYF.